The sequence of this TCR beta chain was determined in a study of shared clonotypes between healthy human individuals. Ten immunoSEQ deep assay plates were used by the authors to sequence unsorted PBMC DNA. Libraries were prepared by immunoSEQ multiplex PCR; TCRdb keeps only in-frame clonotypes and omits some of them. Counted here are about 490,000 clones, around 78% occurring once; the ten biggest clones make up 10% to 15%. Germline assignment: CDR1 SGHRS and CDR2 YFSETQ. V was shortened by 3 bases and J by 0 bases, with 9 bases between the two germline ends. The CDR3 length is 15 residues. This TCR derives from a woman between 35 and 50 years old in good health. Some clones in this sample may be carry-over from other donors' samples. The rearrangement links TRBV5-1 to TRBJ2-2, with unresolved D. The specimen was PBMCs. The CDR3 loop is CASSSDFANTGELFF. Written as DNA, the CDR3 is TGCGCCAGCAGCTCGGATTTCGCGAACACCGGGGAGCTGTTTTTT.